The clone carrying this TCR beta chain was seen at least ten times. The antigen remains unidentified. V lost 6 bases, J lost 4 bases, and 8 bases stayed unmatched. Germline CDR1 reads MNHNS; CDR2 reads SASEGT. This CDR3 is 15 amino acids long. Combining iRepertoire HTBI primers with Arm-PCR of CDR3 regions, the authors built TCR beta libraries. Authors' methods: The identification of approximately 62 TRBV and roughly 14 TRBJ segments was made across samples. TCRdb used MiXCR to reprocess the multiplex PCR reads, holding one entry per CDR3 protein. Clone size and V and J calls follow TCRdb, not the original study. The sample lists about 470,000 distinct CDR3 sequences, roughly 20% seen once, with under 9% in the top ten. The data originate from a study of regulatory T cells in long-lasting Graves disease. Study-wide results and caveats: In persistent patients, shared public clonotypes (under 3,000) outnumbered those in new patients (around 1,000).

This sample's time point: persistent/refractory GD, antithyroid drugs over 5 years with positive TRAb. Generation of the TCR library employed RNA extracted from PBMCs. Here the sequenced sample was peripheral blood mononuclear cells (PBMCs), taken when the disease was refractory, from a patient treated with antithyroid drugs. The V gene is TRBV6-1, the J gene TRBJ2-5; 10 bases align to TRBD2. The origin of this receptor is a female donor with Graves disease. The CDR3 bases are TGTGCCAGCAGAGGGCTAGCGGGAGTTTTAGAGACCCAGTACTTC. This gives the protein CASRGLAGVLETQYF.